Shown below are 32 T cell receptor beta chains from a single sample sequenced in a study of T cell repertoires in cytomegalovirus infection. Each CDR3 protein is one row after TCRdb ran MiXCR on the reads. The sample lists nearly 650,000 distinct CDR3 sequences; approximately 25% were seen once. The sample was CD8+ T cells from PBMCs. These receptor sequences come from a human donor in good health (CMV status not recorded). Some clones in this sample may be carry-over from other donors' samples.

This clonotype came up many times. The chain couples TRBV28 to TRBJ2-3, with D perhaps TRBD1 or TRBD2 (5 bases each). V was shortened by 5 bases and J by 11 bases, with 20 bases between the two germline ends. The CDR3 is made up of 14 amino acids. Germline CDR1 is MDHEN and CDR2 is SYDVKM. The DNA for the CDR3 is TGTGCCAGCAGTCCTGGGGGATCTTGGCATTGGCAGTATTTT. This translates into CASSPGGSWHWQYF. Full variable domain (rest looked up from reference TRBV28 and TRBJ2-3): DVKVTQSSRYLVKRTGEKVFLECVQDMDHENMFWYRQDPGLGLRLIYFSYDVKMKEKGDIPEGYSVSREKKERFSLILESASTNQTSMYLCASSPGGSWHWQYFGPGTRLTVL.

Ten or more counts support this clonotype. The J gene is TRBJ2-2, the V gene TRBV7-2, with a weak D call TRBD1 (6 bases). The CDR3 has 17 residues. V lost 6 bases and J lost 0, with 17 bases in between. Germline V lookup: CDR1 SGHTA, CDR2 FQGNSA. The CDR3: CASSFPRTDANTGELFF. The CDR3 nucleotides are TGTGCCAGCAGTTTTCCCAGGACAGACGCGAACACCGGGGAGCTGTTTTTT.

This clonotype was seen more than once but under ten times. V gene TRBV19 combines with J gene TRBJ2-2; D remains unclear. Germline CDR1 reads LNHDA; CDR2 reads SQIVND (reference sequence). The CDR3 extends over 15 amino acids. V was clipped by 2 bases and J by 1 base, with 8 bases between them. In DNA, the CDR3 is TGTGCCAGTAGTATAAGTCGCAGGAACACCGGGGAGCTGTTTTTT. This translates into CASSISRRNTGELFF.

The chain combines TRBV25-1 with TRBJ1-6; tentative D call: TRBD1 (5 bases). This CDR3 region has 11 residues. With 5 bases removed from V and 14 bases from J, the gap between germline ends came to 10 bases. Per the germline V gene, CDR1 is MGHDK and CDR2 is SYGVNS. Here the CDR3 reads CASSKAGALHF. CDR3 DNA sequence: TGTGCCAGCAGTAAGGCGGGGGCCCTCCACTTT.

J is TRBJ2-3 and V is TRBV6-6; 8 positions match TRBD2. CDR3 length equals 15 residues. V lost 1 base to trimming and J lost 5 bases; unmatched junction nucleotides: 5. CDR1 and CDR2 from the germline V gene are MNHNY and SVGAGI (reference sequence). CDR3 coding DNA: TGTGCCAGCAGTTACTTAGCGGGGCCGGGAGATACGCAGTATTTT. It encodes CASSYLAGPGDTQYF.

There are a few counts of this clonotype. This chain uses TRBV14 with TRBJ1-2; no firm D call. The germline V gene has CDR1 SGHDN and CDR2 FVKESK. CDR3 length: 17 residues. Trimming removed 3 bases at V and 2 bases at J, with 19 bases between. CDR3 region: CASSQRVLTRGNYGYTF. CDR3 coding DNA: TGTGCCAGCAGCCAGAGGGTTTTGACGCGAGGAAACTATGGCTACACCTTC. Supplemented by reference TRBV14 and TRBJ1-2, the full variable domain reads EAGVTQFPSHSVIEKGQTVTLRCDPISGHDNLYWYRRVMGKEIKFLLHFVKESKQDESGMPNNRFLAERTGGTYSTLKVQPAELEDSGVYFCASSQRVLTRGNYGYTFGSGTRLTVV.

J is TRBJ2-2 and V is TRBV6-6, with 8 bases identical to TRBD2. The trim removed 7 bases at V and 3 bases at J, leaving 16 bases unmatched. The CDR3 is 18 amino acids. Looked up from germline, CDR1 is MNHNY and CDR2 is SVGAGI (reference sequence). CDR3 region: CASKTFRAGGVHTGELFF. CDR3 DNA: TGTGCCAGCAAAACCTTCCGGGCGGGGGGCGTTCACACCGGGGAGCTGTTTTTT.

This clonotype was counted once. It may be a read error: a sequence one base away is much more abundant. The rearrangement joins TRBV7-3 to TRBJ2-3, with 10 bases lining up with TRBD2. Germline V gene data show CDR1 as SGHTA and CDR2 as FQGTGA. The CDR3 contains 16 residues. The CDR3 DNA reads as TGTTCCAGCAGCCCCTCCGGGACTAGCGGCACAGATACGCAGTATTTT. This encodes CSSSPSGTSGTDTQYF.

This clonotype was counted between two and nine times. The rearrangement uses TRBV6-5 and TRBJ1-1; possibly TRBD1 for D (6 bases). Trimming shortened V by 6 bases and J by 6 bases, and 17 bases separated the two germline ends. The CDR3 covers 14 residues. Germline CDR1 and CDR2: MNHEY and SVGAGI. CDR3 residues: CASRTTTGKSEAFF. DNA for the CDR3: TGTGCCAGCAGGACTACAACAGGGAAGTCTGAAGCTTTCTTT.

Only a few counts were recorded for this clonotype. V usage is TRBV10-3 and J usage is TRBJ2-2; D is perhaps TRBD2 (6 bases). Trimming pared 10 bases from V and 6 bases from J, leaving 9 bases between. The CDR3 sequence is 11 residues long. Germline V gene lookup returns CDR1 ENHRY and CDR2 SYGVKD. DNA of the CDR3: TGTGCCACGGGGGAGGCCGGGGAGCTGTTTTTT. Translated: CATGEAGELFF.

A single count supports this clonotype. The chain has TRBV6-2 or TRBV6-3 and TRBJ2-7, with D possibly TRBD2 on 7 matching bases. V lost 5 bases to trimming and J lost 7 bases, with 15 bases between them. Germline V CDR1 and CDR2: MNHEY, SVGEGT. This CDR3 region has 13 residues. The CDR3 region has the DNA TGTGCCAGCAGTGTTGGGGGGGCTGGTGAGCAGTACGTC. This sequence encodes CASSVGGAGEQYV.

This clonotype showed up just a few times. This CDR3 reads CASSPRVDGQETQYF. CDR3 bases: TGCGCCAGCAGCCCCCGGGTCGACGGTCAAGAGACCCAGTACTTC. J is TRBJ2-5 and V is TRBV5-1; D not certain. Germline V gene data show CDR1 as SGHRS and CDR2 as YFSETQ. V shed 4 bases and J shed 2 bases, with 15 bases lying between them. The CDR3 spans 15 residues.

The genes are TRBV6-6 and TRBJ1-2, with TRBD1 as a possible D gene (5 bases). This CDR3 spans 13 amino acids. Looked up from germline, CDR1 is MNHNY and CDR2 is SVGAGI (reference sequence). The V gene lost 8 bases and the J gene lost 7 bases, with 17 bases spanning the gap. CDR3 residues: CASAHWGEPGYTF. DNA of the CDR3: TGTGCCAGCGCCCATTGGGGGGAACCTGGCTACACCTTC.

The V call is TRBV12-3 or TRBV12-4, the J call TRBJ2-1; TRBD2 matches at 10 bases. The CDR3 has 18 residues. The ends lost 7 bases at V and 0 bases at J; junction bases unmatched: 12. The CDR3 nucleotides read TGTGCCAGCACTTCGACACTAGCGGGGCCTTTCTCCTACAATGAGCAGTTCTTC. Its protein is CASTSTLAGPFSYNEQFF.

V is TRBV29-1 and J is TRBJ1-3; no reliable D call. The CDR3 runs 12 residues. Germline-derived CDR1 and CDR2 are SQVTM and ANQGSEA. V lost 2 bases to trimming and J lost 6 bases, with 8 bases between them. The CDR3 nucleotides read TGCAGCGTTGAACGACGGTTAAACACCATATATTTT. It encodes CSVERRLNTIYF.

On this clonotype: Given a much more abundant clone one base away, this may be a read error. The chain carries TRBV6-1 and TRBJ1-1; possibly TRBD1 for D (6 bases). In germline, CDR1 is MNHNS, CDR2 SASEGT. The CDR3 has 17 residues. The CDR3 DNA is TGTGCCAGCAGTCCCATCCTGACAGGCCTTGGATGGACTGTAGCTTTCTTT. It yields the protein CASSPILTGLGWTVAFF.

This clonotype was seen many times. The chain recombines TRBV7-6 with TRBJ2-2, with D possibly matching TRBD1 (5 bases). Trimming cost V 1 base and J 4 bases, with 10 bases left between them. This CDR3 contains 15 residues. Germline CDR1 SGHVS, CDR2 FNYEAQ. The CDR3 region has the DNA TGTGCCAGCAGCTTAGTCCGGCAGGGCACCGGGGAGCTGTTTTTT. Protein sequence: CASSLVRQGTGELFF.

CDR3 region: CANTSGYNEQFF. CDR3 sequence (DNA): TGTGCCAACACTAGCGGATACAATGAGCAGTTCTTC. The V call is TRBV9, the J call TRBJ2-1, with 8 bases that match TRBD2. The length of the CDR3 is 12 residues. V lost 9 bases to trimming and J lost 4 bases; unmatched junction nucleotides: 3. CDR1 and CDR2 (germline): SGDLS, YYNGEE.

V gene TRBV28 combines with J gene TRBJ2-3; D gene ambiguous. The CDR3 loop spans 13 amino acids. V shed 4 bases and J shed 6 bases, with 11 bases lying between them. CDR1 MDHEN and CDR2 SYDVKM come from the germline V gene. CDR3 DNA: TGTGCCAGCAGTTGGGTCCCGTTGGATACGCAGTATTTT. It yields the protein CASSWVPLDTQYF.

This clonotype was detected only a few times. This rearrangement joins TRBV5-5 to TRBJ2-3; D tentatively reads TRBD1 or TRBD2 (5 bases each). Per germline, CDR1 SGHKS and CDR2 YYEKEE (reference sequence). The CDR3 covers 15 residues. Trimming cost V 3 bases and J 1 base, with 12 bases left between them. The CDR3: CASSSEAGRTDTQYF. Here the CDR3 DNA reads TGTGCCAGCAGCTCGGAGGCAGGGCGCACAGATACGCAGTATTTT.

The rearrangement joins TRBV5-1 to TRBJ1-5; TRBD1 is a possible D gene (6 bases). V lost 0 bases and J lost 6, with 13 bases in between. Per the germline V gene, CDR1 is SGHRS and CDR2 is YFSETQ. The CDR3 is made up of 15 amino acids. The CDR3 here is CASSLATGSGQPQHF. CDR3 sequence (DNA): TGCGCCAGCAGCTTGGCTACAGGGTCGGGTCAGCCCCAGCATTTT.

The V call is TRBV6-6, the J call TRBJ2-2; D ambiguous. CDR1 MNHNY and CDR2 SVGAGI come from the germline V gene (reference sequence). The ends were cut back, 2 bases at V and 5 bases at J, with 15 bases in the middle. The CDR3 contains 16 residues. CDR3 residues: CASSYGLTVGTGELFF. The CDR3 DNA reads TGTGCCAGCAGTTACGGTCTGACTGTCGGAACCGGGGAGCTGTTTTTT.

V is TRBV20-1 and J is TRBJ2-2; TRBD1 matches 7 bases. Per germline, CDR1 DFQATT and CDR2 SNEGSKA (reference sequence). This CDR3 contains 13 residues. CDR3: CSGQEANTGELFF. CDR3 DNA: TGCAGCGGACAGGAAGCGAACACCGGGGAGCTGTTTTTT.

This chain joins TRBV7-2 and TRBJ2-7; possibly TRBD1 or TRBD2 for D (5 bases each). The CDR3 extends over 14 amino acids. CDR1 is SGHTA and CDR2 is FQGNSA in the germline V gene. The V end lost 3 bases, the J end lost 2 bases, and 11 bases lay between the germline ends. In DNA, the CDR3 is TGTGCCAGCAGCTTCGGGGCTCGAACCTACGAGCAGTACTTC. This translates into CASSFGARTYEQYF.

This rearrangement joins TRBV7-9 to TRBJ2-7; 8 bases are shared with TRBD1. From germline, CDR1 is SEHNR and CDR2 FQNEAQ (reference sequence). The CDR3 has 14 residues. V was clipped by 5 bases and J by 2 bases; unmatched bases: 5. In DNA, the CDR3 is TGTGCCAGCAGCCCAAGGGACAGGACCTACGAGCAGTACGTC. It yields the protein CASSPRDRTYEQYV.

This chain connects TRBV28 to TRBJ2-3; TRBD2 matches 12 bases. Looked up from germline, CDR1 is MDHEN and CDR2 is SYDVKM. The CDR3 is made up of 17 amino acids. The V and J ends lost 3 bases and 5 bases, in that order; junction bases with no gene match: 9. CDR3 in amino acids: CASSLIWTSGAGDTQYF. The CDR3 bases are TGTGCCAGCAGTTTGATATGGACTAGCGGGGCCGGAGATACGCAGTATTTT.

This clonotype was detected only a few times. The chain combines TRBV15 with TRBJ1-3; 7 nucleotides match TRBD1. Per the germline V gene, CDR1 is LNHNV and CDR2 is YYDKDF (reference sequence). The V gene end was trimmed by 3 bases and the J gene end by 0 bases; junction bases not matched to a gene: 8. CDR3 size: 17 residues. The CDR3: CATSSTRDSFSGNTIYF. CDR3 in DNA: TGTGCCACCAGCAGCACCCGGGACAGTTTCTCTGGAAACACCATATATTTT.

In this sample, this clonotype turned up a few times. Sequence at one end of the junction differs from germline and may be a read error. The J gene is TRBJ2-2, the V gene TRBV7-6; 7 nucleotides line up with TRBD1. The germline V gene encodes CDR1 SGHVS and CDR2 FNYEAQ. This CDR3 has 15 amino acids. CDR3 coding DNA: TGTGCTAGCAGTATCGGGACAGAGTACACCGGGGAGCTGTTTTTT. Translated, it gives CASSIGTEYTGELFF.

This sequence joins TRBV20-1 and TRBJ1-1, with D perhaps TRBD1 (6 bases). CDR1 and CDR2 (germline): DFQATT, SNEGSKA (reference sequence). This CDR3 is built from 12 residues. V lost 6 bases and J lost 4, with 12 bases in between. CDR3: CSAVGGGTEAFF. The CDR3 DNA follows: TGCAGTGCGGTAGGAGGGGGCACTGAAGCTTTCTTT.

This clonotype was seen at least ten times. The V gene is TRBV9, the J gene TRBJ2-1; a weak D match, TRBD2 (6 bases). Trimming took 0 bases from V and 3 from J, leaving 10 bases between them. The CDR3 is 15 residues long. The germline V gene has CDR1 SGDLS and CDR2 YYNGEE. CDR3 in amino acids: CASSVGLDHYNEQFF. In DNA, the CDR3 is TGTGCCAGCAGCGTAGGACTAGACCACTACAATGAGCAGTTCTTC. Based on the CDR3 plus reference TRBV9 and TRBJ2-1, the full variable domain is DSGVTQTPKHLITATGQRVTLRCSPRSGDLSVYWYQQSLDQGLQFLIQYYNGEERAKGNILERFSAQQFPDLHSELNLSSLELGDSALYFCASSVGLDHYNEQFFGPGTRLTVL.

This clonotype has just a few counts. This rearrangement joins TRBV18 to TRBJ2-7, with TRBD1 identical over 7 bases. This CDR3 has 13 amino acids. Germline CDR1 KGHSH, CDR2 LQKENI. J gave up 7 bases and V 0 bases, and 3 bases lay outside the gene matches. The DNA of the CDR3 is TGTGCCAGCTCACCACCGGGACAGAGGGAGCAGTACGTC. This encodes CASSPPGQREQYV.

The J gene is TRBJ2-7, the V gene TRBV28; 9 bases are shared with TRBD1. From germline, CDR1 is MDHEN and CDR2 SYDVKM. Losses at the gene ends were 2 bases for V and 3 bases for J; bases not matched to a gene: 8. CDR3 length equals 16 residues. CDR3 coding DNA: TGTGCCAGCAGTTTAAGTTTACGGGACAGGGACTACGAGCAGTACGTC. It codes for CASSLSLRDRDYEQYV.